These 28 T cell receptor beta chains share one sample of origin, sequenced in a study of blood T cell repertoires in COVID-19. Only in-frame clones appear in the TCRdb table, and some are missing; sequencing was by immunoSEQ multiplex PCR. The data contain tens of thousands of clones, about 85% of them singletons. The source material was peripheral blood. The receptors stem from an elderly man with active or convalescent COVID-19.

The chain is built from TRBV7-2 and TRBJ1-2, with D possibly matching TRBD1 (5 bases). V lost 5 bases to trimming and J lost 7 bases, with 14 bases between them. Germline values: CDR1 SGHTA, CDR2 FQGNSA. The CDR3 consists of 13 residues. This chain's CDR3 is CASSPAGLGGYTF. The CDR3 DNA reads TGTGCCAGCAGCCCCGCAGGGTTGGGTGGCTACACCTTC.

The chain links TRBV3-1 (or the pseudogene TRBV3-2) to TRBJ1-1, with D maybe TRBD1 (6 bases). Germline CDR1 LGHDT, CDR2 YNNKEL (reference sequence). The V end lost 4 bases, the J end lost 4 bases, and 13 bases lay between the germline ends. The CDR3 covers 14 residues. CDR3 sequence reads: CASSRTTGPTEAFF. CDR3 bases: TGTGCCAGCAGCCGAACGACAGGACCCACTGAAGCTTTCTTT.

The genes are TRBV10-3 and TRBJ1-1, with 8 bases lining up with TRBD1. Germline V CDR1 and CDR2: ENHRY, SYGVKD. The length of the CDR3 is 13 residues. The ends lost 7 bases at V and 1 base at J; junction bases unmatched: 2. CDR3 protein: CAIMTGENTEAFF. CDR3 in DNA: TGTGCCATCATGACAGGGGAGAACACTGAAGCTTTCTTT.

The V and J genes are TRBV19 and TRBJ1-5; D gene uncertain. V was clipped by 5 bases and J by 6 bases, with 14 bases between them. There are 14 residues in the CDR3. The germline gives CDR1 LNHDA, CDR2 SQIVND (reference sequence). The CDR3, as DNA: TGTGCCAGTAGTCCCCGGGAGGGCGTTCAGCCCCAGCATTTT. Protein sequence: CASSPREGVQPQHF.

The chain uses TRBV6-2 or TRBV6-3 and TRBJ1-4; possibly TRBD1 for D (5 bases). Germline CDR1 reads MNHEY; CDR2 reads SVGEGT. V shed 5 bases and J shed 5 bases, with 12 bases lying between them. The CDR3 consists of 14 residues. As DNA, the CDR3 is TGTGCCAGCAGTCGACAGAGACAAAATGAAAAACTGTTTTTT. Residues: CASSRQRQNEKLFF.

CDR3 bases: TGTGCCAGCAGCCAAGTAGGGGGGGCCTCGTACAATGAGCAGTTCTTC. Translating gives CASSQVGGASYNEQFF. The chain employs TRBV3-1 (or the pseudogene TRBV3-2) and TRBJ2-1; tentatively, D is TRBD2 (7 bases). Germline V gene sequence: CDR1 LGHDT, CDR2 YNNKEL (reference sequence). The CDR3 consists of 16 residues. V was trimmed by 1 base and J by 4 bases, leaving 14 bases between them.

The CDR3 protein is CASSLVATNEAFF. The CDR3 region has the DNA TGTGCCAGCAGCTTGGTGGCGACAAATGAAGCTTTCTTT. The V gene is TRBV5-6, the J gene TRBJ1-1; D remains unclear. The germline V gene encodes CDR1 SGHDT and CDR2 YYEEEE. This CDR3 is 13 amino acids long. V lost 0 bases and J lost 7, with 10 bases in between.

The chain joins TRBV25-1 to TRBJ1-6; 9 nucleotides match TRBD1. From germline, CDR1 is MGHDK and CDR2 SYGVNS. V lost 8 bases to trimming and J lost 7 bases; unmatched junction nucleotides: 6. The CDR3 is made up of 14 amino acids. The CDR3 reads CASSSGTGNSPLHF. The CDR3 region has the DNA TGTGCCAGCTCCTCAGGGACAGGGAATTCACCCCTCCACTTT. The full variable domain, with the rest looked up from reference TRBV25-1 and TRBJ1-6, is EADIYQTPRYLVIGTGKKITLECSQTMGHDKMYWYQQDPGMELHLIHYSYGVNSTEKGDLSSESTVSRIRTEHFPLTLESARPSHTSQYLCASSSGTGNSPLHFGNGTRLTVT.

This rearrangement joins TRBV30 to TRBJ1-6; D may be TRBD1 (5 bases). Germline V lookup: CDR1 GTSNPN, CDR2 SVGIG (reference sequence). Trimming shortened V by 2 bases and J by 5 bases, and 13 bases separated the two germline ends. CDR3 length: 15 amino acids. The CDR3 region is CAWSTQGGNNSPLHF. For the CDR3, the DNA is TGTGCCTGGAGTACGCAGGGAGGGAATAATTCACCCCTCCACTTT.

The genes are TRBV2 and TRBJ1-2; 7 bases agree with TRBD1. The germline gives CDR1 SNHLY, CDR2 FYNNEI. This CDR3 has 13 residues. V lost 7 bases and J lost 2; bases outside the gene matches: 4. The CDR3 sequence is CASTETGNYGYTF. The CDR3 DNA reads TGTGCCAGCACCGAGACAGGGAACTATGGCTACACCTTC.

The chain combines TRBV4-1 with TRBJ1-5; weak D call: TRBD1 (6 bases). Deletions cut 3 bases from V and 3 bases from J, with 12 bases between. The CDR3 is 15 amino acids. Germline-derived CDR1 and CDR2 are MGHRA and YSYEKL. The CDR3 coding sequence is TGCGCCAGCAGCCACCGGGACACCTTCAATCAGCCCCAGCATTTT. It translates to CASSHRDTFNQPQHF.

This rearrangement joins TRBV19 to TRBJ1-2; the match to TRBD1 covers 11 bases. Germline assignment: CDR1 LNHDA and CDR2 SQIVND (reference sequence). The CDR3 spans 18 residues. The CDR3 protein is CGPEENRDRGLANYGYTF. In DNA, the CDR3 is TGTGGCCCAGAAGAAAACCGGGACAGGGGGTTAGCTAACTATGGCTACACCTTC.

The gene calls are TRBV20-1 and TRBJ2-5; 7 bases agree with TRBD2. Germline CDR1 DFQATT, CDR2 SNEGSKA (reference sequence). CDR3 length: 14 amino acids. V lost 3 bases to trimming and J lost 4 bases; unmatched junction nucleotides: 8. The CDR3 loop reads CSASRGRGGETQYF. The CDR3 nucleotides read TGCAGTGCTAGTCGGGGGAGGGGCGGAGAGACCCAGTACTTC.

This clone turned up a few times. The V gene is TRBV4-1, the J gene TRBJ2-2; TRBD1 matches at 9 bases. The ends lost 5 bases at V and 11 bases at J; junction bases unmatched: 9. Germline V gene sequence: CDR1 MGHRA, CDR2 YSYEKL. The CDR3 loop spans 14 amino acids. The CDR3 loop reads CASSKPGQGLELFF. The CDR3 coding sequence is TGCGCCAGCAGCAAACCGGGACAGGGTTTAGAGCTGTTTTTT.

CDR3 DNA sequence: TGTGCCAGCTCACCACCGTACCGGGGGGAGACCCAGTACTTC. Translation: CASSPPYRGETQYF. This sequence joins TRBV18 and TRBJ2-5; maybe TRBD2 (6 bases). The germline V gene has CDR1 KGHSH and CDR2 LQKENI. The CDR3 runs 14 residues. Trimming pared 0 bases from V and 5 bases from J, leaving 10 bases between.

This clone is a singleton in its sample. The J gene is TRBJ1-2, the V gene TRBV14; maybe TRBD1 (5 bases). The CDR3 has 17 residues. Germline V gives CDR1 SGHDN, CDR2 FVKESK. The V end was cut by 2 bases, the J end by 4 bases, with 20 bases between. The CDR3 bases are TGTGCCAGCAGCCAAATGGGACCGGGACTTTATCTCTATGGCTACACCTTC. Translated: CASSQMGPGLYLYGYTF.

V is TRBV5-1 and J is TRBJ1-3; weak D call: TRBD1 (5 bases). CDR1 is SGHRS and CDR2 is YFSETQ in the germline V gene. Trimming removed 4 bases from V and 3 bases from J, with 11 bases in between. CDR3 length: 14 residues. The CDR3 DNA reads TGCGCCAGCAGCCCGATGGACATTGGAAACACCATATATTTT. Translation: CASSPMDIGNTIYF.

The CDR3 loop reads CASSAGQAAPMSIQYF. The DNA of the CDR3 is TGCGCCAGCAGCGCGGGACAGGCAGCCCCAATGAGCATTCAGTACTTC. The chain recombines TRBV5-1 with TRBJ2-4, with TRBD1 identical over 8 bases. The germline V gene encodes CDR1 SGHRS and CDR2 YFSETQ. J was trimmed by 9 bases and V by 4 bases; bases with no gene match: 15. There are 16 residues in the CDR3.

The CDR3 reads CASRSDSRREKLFF. The CDR3 DNA reads as TGTGCCAGCAGGTCGGACAGCCGGCGGGAAAAACTGTTTTTT. This sequence joins TRBV28 and TRBJ1-4; possible D gene TRBD1, 6 bases. CDR3 size: 14 residues. Germline V gene sequence: CDR1 MDHEN, CDR2 SYDVKM. V was clipped by 6 bases and J by 8 bases, with 16 bases between them.

CDR3 in amino acids: CASGSRAGSSYNEQFF. CDR3 DNA: TGTGCTAGTGGTTCAAGAGCGGGGTCCTCCTACAATGAGCAGTTCTTC. J is TRBJ2-1 and V is TRBV12-5; 7 bases align to TRBD2. This CDR3 has 16 amino acids. V dropped 4 bases and J dropped 0; count of bases not matched to a gene: 6. In germline, CDR1 is LGHNT, CDR2 FRNRAP.

The gene calls are TRBV28 and TRBJ1-2; 7 bases map to TRBD1. J lost 0 bases, V lost 5 bases, and 3 bases had no gene match. Germline V lookup: CDR1 MDHEN, CDR2 SYDVKM. The CDR3 has 14 residues. In DNA, the CDR3 is TGTGCCAGCAGTACAGGGGCAGCTAACTATGGCTACACCTTC. Translated, it gives CASSTGAANYGYTF.

The chain's CDR3 is CAISTNYEQYF. CDR3 sequence (DNA): TGTGCCATCAGCACAAACTACGAGCAGTACTTC. The chain has TRBV10-3 and TRBJ2-7, with D unresolved. Germline lookup yields CDR1 ENHRY and CDR2 SYGVKD. V was cut by 6 bases and J by 3 bases, with 6 bases left in between. The CDR3 extends over 11 amino acids.

The chain joins TRBV4-1 to TRBJ1-2, with 7 bases fitting TRBD1. Unmatched junction bases numbered 1, after V lost 0 bases and J lost 0 bases. Germline CDR1 is MGHRA and CDR2 is YSYEKL. This CDR3 has 15 residues. CDR3 sequence: CASSQDGTANYGYTF. In DNA, the CDR3 is TGCGCCAGCAGCCAAGATGGGACAGCTAACTATGGCTACACCTTC.

J is TRBJ2-7 and V is TRBV30; TRBD1 aligns across 8 bases. CDR3 size: 14 residues. Germline CDR1 and CDR2: GTSNPN and SVGIG (reference sequence). V lost 2 bases and J lost 2; bases outside the gene matches: 5. This CDR3 is CAWSRDRFTYEQYF. The CDR3 DNA reads as TGTGCCTGGAGTCGGGACAGGTTTACCTACGAGCAGTACTTC.

This clone has only a few counts. This chain uses TRBV6-6 with TRBJ1-1; D remains ambiguous. CDR3 size: 14 residues. Trimming stripped 2 bases from V and 7 bases from J, with 14 bases between. Germline lookup yields CDR1 MNHNY and CDR2 SVGAGI (reference sequence). The CDR3 coding sequence is TGTGCCAGCAGTTACCTTACATTTGGTGGTGAAGCTTTCTTT. It encodes CASSYLTFGGEAFF.

This rearrangement joins TRBV18 to TRBJ2-7; tentative D call: TRBD2 (6 bases). This CDR3 region has 19 residues. The germline CDR1 and CDR2 sequences are KGHSH and LQKENI. V gave up 3 bases and J gave up 5 bases, with 29 bases separating them. The CDR3 reads CASSPQGFMSSGTFNEQYF. CDR3 bases: TGTGCCAGCTCACCCCAGGGTTTTATGTCTTCTGGGACTTTTAACGAGCAGTACTTC.

This chain joins TRBV30 and TRBJ1-2, with 8 positions matching TRBD1. The CDR3 runs 13 residues. Trimming removed 7 bases from V and 3 bases from J; junction bases left unmatched: 7. Germline V gene sequence: CDR1 GTSNPN, CDR2 SVGIG (reference sequence). The CDR3 coding sequence is TGTGCCTTGGGGGACAGGTCTTACTATGGCTACACCTTC. Its protein is CALGDRSYYGYTF.

The V gene is TRBV11-3, the J gene TRBJ2-3; D perhaps matches TRBD1 (5 bases). Germline V gene lookup returns CDR1 SGHNT and CDR2 YENEEA. Trimming shortened V by 4 bases and J by 9 bases, and 17 bases separated the two germline ends. The CDR3 consists of 14 residues. The CDR3 sequence: CASSSSRGSGTQYF. CDR3 nucleotides: TGTGCCAGCAGCTCATCTAGGGGTAGTGGAACGCAGTATTTT. Combining the CDR3 with reference TRBV11-3 and TRBJ2-3 gives the whole variable domain EAGVVQSPRYKIIEKKQPVAFWCNPISGHNTLYWYLQNLGQGPELLIRYENEEAVDDSQLPKDRFSAERLKGVDSTLKIQPAELGDSAVYLCASSSSRGSGTQYFGPGTRLTVL.